The 29 T cell receptor beta chains below were found in one sample sequenced in a study of T cells in tumors after PD-1 blockade. Produced via immunoSEQ multiplex PCR; TCRdb's table is partial and in-frame only. The data hold 5,500 to 6,500 clones, with about four fifths observed a single time. Sequenced material: PBMCs, taken after anti-PD-1 therapy. The receptor set was obtained from a human donor with advanced basal cell or squamous cell carcinoma (not recorded which).

Concerning this clone: Additional DNA sequences in this sample encode the identical CDR3. The chain uses TRBV10-2 and TRBJ1-6, with TRBD1 as a possible D gene (5 bases). The CDR3 totals 13 residues. Trimming removed 5 bases from V and 9 bases from J, with 11 bases in between. Germline values: CDR1 WSHSY, CDR2 SAAADI. CDR3 in amino acids: CASSPRGGSPLHF. DNA for the CDR3: TGCGCCAGCAGTCCAAGGGGAGGTTCACCCCTCCACTTT.

This clone was detected a few times. The chain uses TRBV7-8 and TRBJ1-6; no definite D call. Per germline, CDR1 SGHVS and CDR2 FQNEAQ. V shed 1 base and J shed 0 bases, with 4 bases lying between them. The CDR3 loop spans 15 amino acids. The CDR3 region has the DNA TGTGCCAGCAGCTTAGACGGCTCCTATAATTCACCCCTCCACTTT. This sequence encodes CASSLDGSYNSPLHF.

This clone was seen only a few times. V gene TRBV9 combines with J gene TRBJ1-2, with D tentatively TRBD1 (6 bases). The germline CDR1 and CDR2 sequences are SGDLS and YYNGEE. This CDR3 spans 14 amino acids. The germline V and J ends were trimmed by 0 bases and 7 bases, with 13 bases remaining between them. The CDR3 DNA is TGTGCCAGCAGCGTAGCTGCCCAGGGGACTGGCTACACCTTC. Protein sequence: CASSVAAQGTGYTF.

CDR3: CASSIDGGSNQPQHF. The CDR3 nucleotides are TGTGCCAGTAGTATAGACGGGGGGAGCAATCAGCCCCAGCATTTT. J is TRBJ1-5 and V is TRBV19, with D perhaps TRBD1 (5 bases). The CDR3 length is 15 residues. V lost 0 bases and J lost 1, with 7 bases in between. CDR1 is LNHDA, CDR2 SQIVND, per germline (reference sequence).

This rearrangement joins TRBV28 to TRBJ1-4; 10 bases agree with TRBD1. The CDR3 extends over 15 amino acids. The germline V gene has CDR1 MDHEN and CDR2 SYDVKM. J lost 5 bases, V lost 6 bases, and 6 bases had no gene match. CDR3 coding DNA: TGTGCCAGCAGGGGACAGGGGATAGGGAATGAAAAACTGTTTTTT. Translation gives CASRGQGIGNEKLFF.

This clone was observed once. The rearrangement links TRBV20-1 to TRBJ2-1; 9 bases fit TRBD2. The CDR3 sequence is 16 residues long. With 3 bases clipped from V and 3 bases from J, the junction kept 9 bases outside the gene matches. CDR1 and CDR2 (germline): DFQATT, SNEGSKA (reference sequence). Written as DNA, the CDR3 is TGCAGTGCTAGTGACGATAGCGGGGGATACTACAATGAGCAGTTCTTC. Translating gives CSASDDSGGYYNEQFF.

This clone has more than one count but fewer than ten. The V gene is TRBV4-3, the J gene TRBJ1-5; no clear D. CDR1 is LGHNA, CDR2 YSLEER, per germline. The ends were cut back, 4 bases at V and 0 bases at J, with 7 bases in the middle. The CDR3 has 14 residues. CDR3 DNA sequence: TGCGCCAGCAGCCCCAGACATAGCAATCAGCCCCAGCATTTT. Encoded protein: CASSPRHSNQPQHF.

The chain uses TRBV12-5 and TRBJ1-2, with 8 bases fitting TRBD1. The junction had 17 bases not matched to a gene; V was cut back by 1 base and J by 7 bases. Germline values: CDR1 LGHNT, CDR2 FRNRAP. This CDR3 spans 18 amino acids. DNA of the CDR3: TGTGCTAGTGGTTTGGCCCTCGGGAGCAGGGGGCTGGGGGCTGGCTACACCTTC. This translates into CASGLALGSRGLGAGYTF.

The V and J genes are TRBV7-6 and TRBJ2-7; 12 bases line up with TRBD1. This CDR3 comprises 16 residues. Looked up from germline, CDR1 is SGHVS and CDR2 is FNYEAQ. V trimming: 0 bases; J trimming: 3 bases; junction bases outside the gene matches: 3. This chain's CDR3 is CASSLAGQGAIYEQYF. The CDR3 nucleotides read TGTGCCAGCAGCTTAGCGGGACAGGGGGCGATCTACGAGCAGTACTTC.

This rearrangement joins TRBV4-3 to TRBJ1-6; 7 bases fit TRBD1. Trimming took 4 bases from V and 8 from J; bases not matched to a gene: 8. Germline CDR1 LGHNA, CDR2 YSLEER. The CDR3 consists of 15 residues. CDR3 nucleotide sequence: TGCGCCAGCAGCCTACACAGGGGAGGAGATTCACCCCTCCACTTT. Protein: CASSLHRGGDSPLHF.

The chain has TRBV7-8 and TRBJ1-5; TRBD1 matches at 7 bases. The CDR3 totals 16 residues. Germline V lookup: CDR1 SGHVS, CDR2 FQNEAQ. J lost 2 bases, V lost 5 bases, and 9 bases had no gene match. The CDR3 sequence is CASSQGEGIGNQPQHF. For the CDR3, the DNA is TGTGCCAGCAGCCAGGGGGAGGGGATAGGCAATCAGCCCCAGCATTTT.

V and J are TRBV10-2 and TRBJ1-1; D is unresolved. Trimming took off 4 bases at V and 11 bases at J, with 11 bases between the two ends. There are 11 residues in the CDR3. Germline assignment: CDR1 WSHSY and CDR2 SAAADI. Here the CDR3 DNA reads TGCGCCAGCAGTGGCATTTTGGGTGCTTTCTTT. Translating it yields CASSGILGAFF.

The chain employs TRBV27 and TRBJ1-3; 8 nucleotides match TRBD1. With V trimmed by 5 bases and J by 3 bases, 12 bases remained unmatched. The CDR3 has 17 amino acids. CDR1 is MNHEY and CDR2 is SMNVEV in the germline V gene (reference sequence). DNA for the CDR3: TGTGCCAGCAGTAAATTGATGGACAGGGTTTTTGGAAACACCATATATTTT. Amino acids: CASSKLMDRVFGNTIYF.

This chain uses TRBV27 with TRBJ2-7; the D gene is possibly TRBD1 (6 bases). Germline CDR1 and CDR2: MNHEY and SMNVEV (reference sequence). V was pared by 3 bases and J by 7 bases, with 13 bases between. The CDR3 is 13 residues long. The CDR3 sequence: CASSLNRVREQYF. The CDR3 DNA sequence: TGTGCCAGCAGTTTGAACAGGGTACGAGAGCAGTACTTC.

The chain uses TRBV6-2 or TRBV6-3 and TRBJ2-1; D is perhaps TRBD1 (5 bases). There are 14 residues in the CDR3. V lost 0 bases to trimming and J lost 4 bases, with 7 bases between them. Germline-derived CDR1 and CDR2 are MNHEY and SVGEGT. The CDR3 nucleotides read TGTGCCAGCAGTTACTCAGGGGCATACAATGAGCAGTTCTTC. Translating it yields CASSYSGAYNEQFF.

This rearrangement joins TRBV7-2 to TRBJ1-3; D uncertain. The V end was cut by 0 bases, the J end by 4 bases, with 10 bases between. The CDR3 totals 15 residues. Germline V CDR1 and CDR2: SGHTA, FQGNSA. This chain's CDR3 is CASSLAPGPGNTIYF. DNA for the CDR3: TGTGCCAGCAGCTTAGCCCCCGGGCCGGGAAACACCATATATTTT.

A word on this clone: In the same sample, other DNA sequences code for this CDR3. V is TRBV5-1 and J is TRBJ2-1; 9 bases map to TRBD1. The CDR3 has 14 amino acids. The V segment lost 4 bases and the J segment 9 bases; nucleotides outside the gene matches: 8. CDR1 and CDR2 (germline): SGHRS, YFSETQ. The CDR3 sequence: CASSPGQGRVEQFF. The CDR3 DNA sequence: TGCGCCAGCAGCCCGGGACAGGGTCGGGTTGAGCAGTTCTTC.

The gene calls are TRBV5-1 and TRBJ2-2; the D call may be TRBD1 or TRBD2 (6 bases each). This CDR3 contains 14 residues. V gave up 6 bases and J gave up 2 bases, with 11 bases separating them. Germline CDR1 and CDR2: SGHRS and YFSETQ. The CDR3 here is CASTWGANTGELFF. The CDR3, as DNA: TGCGCCAGCACTTGGGGGGCCAACACCGGGGAGCTGTTTTTT. Filled out from reference TRBV5-1 and TRBJ2-2, the complete variable domain reads KAGVTQTPRYLIKTRGQQVTLSCSPISGHRSVSWYQQTPGQGLQFLFEYFSETQRNKGNFPGRFSGRQFSNSRSEMNVSTLELGDSALYLCASTWGANTGELFFGEGSRLTVL.

This clone has just a few counts. The V and J genes are TRBV28 and TRBJ1-2, with D possibly being TRBD1 (5 bases). Germline lookup yields CDR1 MDHEN and CDR2 SYDVKM. Trimming pared 1 base from V and 3 bases from J, leaving 9 bases between. The CDR3 consists of 14 residues. The CDR3 DNA follows: TGTGCCAGCAGTTTATCGGGACTGGACTATGGCTACACCTTC. Residues: CASSLSGLDYGYTF.

This clone is large by share. This sequence joins TRBV4-3 and TRBJ2-2, with D hard to call. Trimming shortened V by 3 bases and J by 6 bases, and 11 bases separated the two germline ends. The germline gives CDR1 LGHNA, CDR2 YSLEER. The CDR3 has 14 residues. The CDR3 bases are TGCGCCAGCAGCCATTCCGAGGTCCCCGGGGAGCTGTTTTTT. This encodes CASSHSEVPGELFF.

The gene calls are TRBV21-1 and TRBJ2-3. TRBV21-1 is a documented pseudogene. The CDR3 runs to 15 residues. CDR3 in amino acids: CASSGLKESTDTQYF. The CDR3 nucleotides are TGTGCCAGCAGCGGCTTAAAGGAAAGCACAGATACGCAGTATTTT.

V and J are TRBV4-1 and TRBJ2-3, with 8 bases fitting TRBD2. V shed 2 bases and J 1 base; nucleotides not matched to a gene: 2. The germline V gene encodes CDR1 MGHRA and CDR2 YSYEKL. The CDR3 runs to 15 residues. In nucleotides, the CDR3 is TGCGCCAGCAGCCAAATAGCGGGACGCACAGATACGCAGTATTTT. The encoded protein is CASSQIAGRTDTQYF.

This clone appeared once. The chain has TRBV9 and TRBJ2-3; 10 nucleotides agree with TRBD2. The germline V gene has CDR1 SGDLS and CDR2 YYNGEE. The V segment lost 0 bases and the J segment 3 bases; nucleotides outside the gene matches: 4. This CDR3 has 16 amino acids. The CDR3 spells CASSVGAGGLTDTQYF. CDR3 DNA sequence: TGTGCCAGCAGCGTAGGAGCGGGGGGGTTAACAGATACGCAGTATTTT.

The chain carries TRBV7-2 and TRBJ2-5, with D possibly TRBD2 on 5 matching bases. In germline, CDR1 is SGHTA, CDR2 FQGNSA. The CDR3 runs to 13 residues. V gave up 2 bases and J gave up 5 bases, with 9 bases separating them. Here the CDR3 DNA reads TGTGCCAGCAGCTTATTCGGGGTTGAGACCCAGTACTTC. It translates to CASSLFGVETQYF.

The J gene is TRBJ2-3, the V gene TRBV27; 7 bases align to TRBD1. Germline lookup yields CDR1 MNHEY and CDR2 SMNVEV (reference sequence). The ends lost 5 bases at V and 6 bases at J; junction bases unmatched: 5. This CDR3 region has 13 residues. As DNA, the CDR3 is TGTGCCAGCAGTCAAGGGGGCGGGGATACGCAGTATTTT. It encodes CASSQGGGDTQYF.

As DNA, the CDR3 is TGTGCCACCAGTGATTTCTATAGCAATCAGCCCCAGCATTTT. This codes for CATSDFYSNQPQHF. The chain carries TRBV24-1 and TRBJ1-5; D is unresolved. The V gene's germline CDR1 is KGHDR and CDR2 SFDVKD. The CDR3 runs to 14 residues. V was cut by 1 base and J by 0 bases, with 3 bases left in between.

The J gene is TRBJ1-1, the V gene TRBV7-9; D gene ambiguous. The ends were cut back, 0 bases at V and 6 bases at J, with 8 bases in the middle. Germline V gene data show CDR1 as SEHNR and CDR2 as FQNEAQ (reference sequence). The CDR3 sequence is 13 residues long. For the CDR3, the DNA is TGTGCCAGCAGCTTAGCCTCCGGGGCTGAAGCTTTCTTT. It yields the protein CASSLASGAEAFF.

As DNA, the CDR3 is TGTGCCAGTAGTATGGCTTCCAGGACAGGGAGAACTACTAACTATGGCTACACCTTC. Residues: CASSMASRTGRTTNYGYTF. The chain is built from TRBV19 and TRBJ1-2; 8 nucleotides align to TRBD1. The CDR3 length is 19 residues. Germline CDR1 and CDR2: LNHDA and SQIVND (reference sequence). The V segment lost 3 bases and the J segment 0 bases; nucleotides outside the gene matches: 15.

The V call is TRBV19, the J call TRBJ2-2, with TRBD2 matching over 14 bases. Germline V gene sequence: CDR1 LNHDA, CDR2 SQIVND (reference sequence). Trimming removed 10 bases from V and 6 bases from J; junction bases left unmatched: 13. The CDR3 runs 17 residues. The CDR3 loop is CATYATSGGAWAGELFF. DNA of the CDR3: TGTGCCACCTATGCGACTAGCGGGGGGGCTTGGGCCGGGGAGCTGTTTTTT.